This T cell receptor beta chain was found in a study of cytomegalovirus exposure and HLA in healthy donors. V dropped 5 bases and J dropped 8 bases, with 15 bases sitting between them. Per the germline V gene, CDR1 is MDHEN and CDR2 is SYDVKM. The CDR3 sequence is 14 residues long. Produced via immunoSEQ multiplex PCR; TCRdb's table is partial and in-frame only. The repertoire consists of around 400,000 clones, with 86% occurring once and the leading ten covering 0.83%. The V call is TRBV28, the J call TRBJ1-4; possible D gene TRBD1, 6 bases. The sequenced sample consisted of PBMCs. The receptor was isolated from a woman younger than 35 in good health and CMV-seronegative. CDR3 DNA sequence: TGTGCCAGCAGTCTCCCGACAGGTTGGGAAAAACTGTTTTTT. This translates into CASSLPTGWEKLFF. Looking up the rest from reference TRBV28 and TRBJ1-4 gives the full variable domain: DVKVTQSSRYLVKRTGEKVFLECVQDMDHENMFWYRQDPGLGLRLIYFSYDVKMKEKGDIPEGYSVSREKKERFSLILESASTNQTSMYLCASSLPTGWEKLFFGSGTQLSVL.